What follows are 31 T cell receptor beta chains derived from one specimen sequenced in a study of blood T cell repertoires in COVID-19 (dated by TCRdb to the early 2020s). Library construction relied on the immunoSEQ multiplex PCR assay. TCRdb retrieved this table from immuneACCESS and kept in-frame rearrangements only. Not all clones are present; in checked studies, unresolved V genes account for under half, and no reason is known for the remainder. A total of 250,000 to 350,000 clones appear in this sample, approximately 90% of them only once. The ten top clones hold approximately 12% of the sample. Sequenced material: peripheral blood. These receptors were taken from a woman aged 60 to 75 with acute or convalescent COVID-19.

The chain couples TRBV2 to TRBJ2-5; 9 bases agree with TRBD1. J was trimmed by 2 bases and V by 6 bases; bases with no gene match: 1. Germline CDR1 reads SNHLY; CDR2 reads FYNNEI. CDR3 length: 13 residues. For the CDR3, the DNA is TGTGCCAGCAGACAGGGGGCTCAAGAGACCCAGTACTTC. It yields the protein CASRQGAQETQYF.

Concerning this clone: Within the sample, other DNA sequences also encode this same CDR3. The rearrangement uses TRBV3-1 (or the pseudogene TRBV3-2) and TRBJ2-7, with D possibly matching TRBD2 (5 bases). The CDR3 is made up of 14 amino acids. V lost 0 bases, J lost 0 bases, and 6 bases lay in between. Germline assignment: CDR1 LGHDT and CDR2 YNNKEL (reference sequence). This CDR3 is CASSQDRGSYEQYF. DNA for the CDR3: TGTGCCAGCAGCCAAGACCGGGGCTCCTACGAGCAGTACTTC.

V is TRBV3-1 (or the pseudogene TRBV3-2) and J is TRBJ2-3, with a weak D call TRBD2 (6 bases). CDR1 LGHDT and CDR2 YNNKEL come from the germline V gene (reference sequence). The CDR3 spans 14 residues. V was cut by 0 bases and J by 8 bases, with 12 bases left in between. CDR3: CASSQDGSAPTQYF. CDR3 nucleotide sequence: TGTGCCAGCAGCCAAGACGGGAGCGCCCCTACGCAGTATTTT.

The chain employs TRBV24-1 and TRBJ2-3; no reliable D call. Trimming took off 1 base at V and 3 bases at J, with 10 bases between the two ends. This CDR3 comprises 15 residues. Germline V CDR1 and CDR2: KGHDR, SFDVKD. CDR3 nucleotides: TGTGCCACCAGTGATTTTGCACAGTTGACAGATACGCAGTATTTT. Its translation: CATSDFAQLTDTQYF.

The rearrangement joins TRBV24-1 to TRBJ2-1; D perhaps matches TRBD2 (5 bases). The CDR3 totals 16 residues. Trimming pared 3 bases from V and 9 bases from J, leaving 20 bases between. The germline V gene encodes CDR1 KGHDR and CDR2 SFDVKD. CDR3 sequence reads: CATSDPGDGLSVEQFF. CDR3 DNA: TGTGCCACCAGTGATCCCGGAGACGGACTTTCTGTTGAGCAGTTCTTC.

The rearrangement uses TRBV2 and TRBJ1-5, with D perhaps TRBD1 (6 bases). Trimming left V 7 bases short and J 1 base short, with 14 bases between. The CDR3 length is 15 residues. Germline values: CDR1 SNHLY, CDR2 FYNNEI. The CDR3 spells CASNDRIGSNQPQHF. The CDR3, as DNA: TGTGCCAGCAACGACAGGATTGGGAGCAATCAGCCCCAGCATTTT.

The J gene is TRBJ2-7, the V gene TRBV27, with TRBD2 identical over 8 bases. The CDR3 extends over 14 amino acids. Germline lookup yields CDR1 MNHEY and CDR2 SMNVEV (reference sequence). The V and J ends lost 10 bases and 6 bases, in that order; junction bases with no gene match: 14. CDR3 nucleotides: TGTGCCACGAATCCGGGACTAGAAAGTTCCGAGCAGTACTTC. It encodes CATNPGLESSEQYF.

This clone was counted once. The chain employs TRBV28 and TRBJ2-7, with no clear D. Germline CDR1 and CDR2: MDHEN and SYDVKM. The CDR3 consists of 11 residues. The germline V and J ends were trimmed by 5 bases and 4 bases, with 6 bases remaining between them. The CDR3 is CASSTYYEQYF. CDR3 nucleotides: TGTGCCAGCAGTACCTATTACGAGCAGTACTTC.

This clone was recorded only once. This chain uses TRBV10-3 with TRBJ1-5, with 8 positions matching TRBD1. Looked up from germline, CDR1 is ENHRY and CDR2 is SYGVKD. The CDR3 length is 14 residues. V lost 7 bases to trimming and J lost 2 bases; unmatched junction nucleotides: 4. CDR3 amino acids: CAINPGGGNQPQHF. CDR3 nucleotide sequence: TGTGCCATCAACCCAGGGGGCGGCAATCAGCCCCAGCATTTT.

This clone appeared a single time. The chain uses TRBV5-6 and TRBJ1-2; 7 bases fit TRBD1. The length of the CDR3 is 15 residues. V gave up 5 bases and J gave up 0 bases; unmatched junction bases: 7. The germline V gene has CDR1 SGHDT and CDR2 YYEEEE. The CDR3 protein is CASRRRDSPNYGYTF. CDR3 nucleotide sequence: TGTGCCAGCAGACGTCGGGACAGCCCTAACTATGGCTACACCTTC.

The V call is TRBV4-1, the J call TRBJ2-1, with 9 positions matching TRBD2. From germline, CDR1 is MGHRA and CDR2 YSYEKL. The length of the CDR3 is 18 residues. J lost 2 bases, V lost 1 base, and 9 bases had no gene match. As DNA, the CDR3 is TGCGCCAGCAGCCAAGGTGTTAGCGGGAGAAGGCCCTACAATGAGCAGTTCTTC. Translation gives CASSQGVSGRRPYNEQFF.

The chain recombines TRBV28 with TRBJ1-2; possible D gene TRBD1, 5 bases. Germline lookup yields CDR1 MDHEN and CDR2 SYDVKM. Trimming took off 5 bases at V and 8 bases at J, with 18 bases between the two ends. This CDR3 comprises 14 residues. The CDR3 is CASSTPGLGPGYTF. The CDR3 DNA is TGTGCCAGCAGTACCCCGGGACTGGGGCCGGGCTACACCTTC.

This clone was recorded a few times. The chain recombines TRBV7-9 with TRBJ1-1; D might be TRBD1 (5 bases). V gave up 4 bases and J gave up 5 bases, with 11 bases separating them. Germline V gene sequence: CDR1 SEHNR, CDR2 FQNEAQ (reference sequence). CDR3 size: 13 residues. CDR3 region: CASSYRGETEAFF. The CDR3 coding sequence is TGTGCCAGCAGCTATAGGGGCGAGACTGAAGCTTTCTTT.

The V call is TRBV19, the J call TRBJ2-7, with 8 bases lining up with TRBD1. The V and J ends lost 5 bases and 4 bases, in that order; junction bases with no gene match: 7. The CDR3 has 14 residues. Germline CDR1 and CDR2: LNHDA and SQIVND (reference sequence). The CDR3, as DNA: TGTGCCAGTAGTTCAAGGACAGGGAATTACGAGCAGTACTTC. Translation gives CASSSRTGNYEQYF.

The chain is built from TRBV6-5 and TRBJ2-7, with TRBD1 matching 7 bases. This CDR3 comprises 13 residues. Per germline, CDR1 MNHEY and CDR2 SVGAGI. The V gene end was trimmed by 6 bases and the J gene end by 3 bases; junction bases not matched to a gene: 5. CDR3 nucleotides: TGTGCCAGCAGGCCGGGACAGATCTACGAGCAGTACTTC. Translating gives CASRPGQIYEQYF.

The V call is TRBV28, the J call TRBJ2-3; 8 nucleotides agree with TRBD2. Germline assignment: CDR1 MDHEN and CDR2 SYDVKM. J gave up 7 bases and V 10 bases, and 4 bases lay outside the gene matches. CDR3 length equals 11 residues. In nucleotides, the CDR3 is TGTGCCACCGGGGGGGTTTATACGCAGTATTTT. Its protein is CATGGVYTQYF.

J is TRBJ1-4 and V is TRBV27, with TRBD1 as a possible D gene (5 bases). Between the trimmed V and J ends, which lost 6 bases and 6 bases, there was a span of 14 bases. Germline V gene sequence: CDR1 MNHEY, CDR2 SMNVEV (reference sequence). The CDR3 sequence is 14 residues long. The CDR3 sequence is CASSKQARDEKLFF. CDR3 DNA sequence: TGTGCCAGCAGCAAACAGGCCCGAGATGAAAAACTGTTTTTT.

The V and J genes are TRBV7-6 and TRBJ1-1, with a possible D match to TRBD1 (5 bases). Germline values: CDR1 SGHVS, CDR2 FNYEAQ. The CDR3 totals 14 residues. Trimming shortened V by 3 bases and J by 1 base, and 9 bases separated the two germline ends. The CDR3 DNA is TGTGCCAGCAGCTTCCAGGGTCCGAACACTGAAGCTTTCTTT. As protein: CASSFQGPNTEAFF.

This rearrangement joins TRBV30 to TRBJ2-1, with 7 bases fitting TRBD2. The J segment lost 1 base and the V segment lost 1 base, leaving 7 bases of the junction unmatched. Germline assignment: CDR1 GTSNPN and CDR2 SVGIG (reference sequence). The CDR3 runs to 16 residues. The CDR3 DNA follows: TGTGCCTGGAGTGGTCGGGGGGAAGAGTCCTACAATGAGCAGTTCTTC. Translating it yields CAWSGRGEESYNEQFF.

The V and J genes are TRBV5-1 and TRBJ1-1, with D maybe TRBD1 (6 bases). Germline assignment: CDR1 SGHRS and CDR2 YFSETQ. The CDR3 loop spans 15 amino acids. Trimming took 0 bases from V and 0 from J, leaving 9 bases between them. This CDR3 reads CASSLEAGVNTEAFF. CDR3 sequence (DNA): TGCGCCAGCAGCTTGGAAGCAGGGGTGAACACTGAAGCTTTCTTT.

The genes are TRBV27 and TRBJ1-2; D call uncertain. From germline, CDR1 is MNHEY and CDR2 SMNVEV (reference sequence). The CDR3 covers 14 residues. Trimming took 0 bases from V and 1 from J, leaving 6 bases between them. In nucleotides, the CDR3 is TGTGCCAGCAGTTTATCGTACGGTAACTATGGCTACACCTTC. As protein: CASSLSYGNYGYTF.

This chain connects TRBV28 to TRBJ1-5, with D perhaps TRBD1 (5 bases). The ends were cut back, 6 bases at V and 3 bases at J, with 15 bases in the middle. The CDR3 sequence is 15 residues long. The germline CDR1 and CDR2 sequences are MDHEN and SYDVKM. In DNA, the CDR3 is TGTGCCAGCAGAACCGTTGTCAGGGACAATCAGCCCCAGCATTTT. Translation gives CASRTVVRDNQPQHF.

Written as DNA, the CDR3 is TGTGCCAGCAGCTTACCAGCCGGGACAGGGGTGAACTATGGCTACACCTTC. As protein: CASSLPAGTGVNYGYTF. V is TRBV7-9 and J is TRBJ1-2, with 10 bases fitting TRBD1. Germline V gene sequence: CDR1 SEHNR, CDR2 FQNEAQ (reference sequence). This CDR3 has 17 amino acids. V lost 2 bases and J lost 2; bases outside the gene matches: 8.

The CDR3: CASSLYRTSGHQETQYF. The CDR3 DNA reads as TGTGCCAGCAGCCTGTACAGGACTAGCGGACACCAAGAGACCCAGTACTTC. V usage is TRBV3-1 (or the pseudogene TRBV3-2) and J usage is TRBJ2-5, with TRBD2 matching 10 bases. The CDR3 contains 17 residues. V shed 4 bases, J shed 0 bases, and the junction held 8 bases outside the gene matches. Looked up from germline, CDR1 is LGHDT and CDR2 is YNNKEL (reference sequence).

V usage is TRBV2 and J usage is TRBJ2-5; possible D gene TRBD2, 7 bases. Germline lookup yields CDR1 SNHLY and CDR2 FYNNEI. The V end lost 2 bases, the J end lost 5 bases, and 15 bases lay between the germline ends. This CDR3 region has 15 residues. CDR3 nucleotides: TGTGCCAGCAGTGAAATTCGGGGGGCCGGGGAGACCCAGTACTTC. Translating it yields CASSEIRGAGETQYF.

The rearrangement links TRBV12-3 or TRBV12-4 to TRBJ2-3, with D hard to call. This CDR3 spans 10 amino acids. V was trimmed by 10 bases and J by 2 bases, leaving 4 bases between them. Here the CDR3 reads CATNTDTQYF. In nucleotides, the CDR3 is TGTGCCACCAACACAGATACGCAGTATTTT.

This clone appeared once. V gene TRBV28 combines with J gene TRBJ1-1, with D uncertain. Germline V CDR1 and CDR2: MDHEN, SYDVKM. Deletions cut 5 bases from V and 8 bases from J, with 15 bases between. The CDR3 runs to 13 residues. The CDR3: CASSHQPGSEAFF. Here the CDR3 DNA reads TGTGCCAGCAGTCACCAACCGGGTTCGGAAGCTTTCTTT.

The gene calls are TRBV2 and TRBJ2-7, with TRBD1 matching over 8 bases. Trimming took 6 bases from V and 5 from J; bases not matched to a gene: 3. The CDR3 consists of 12 residues. Germline CDR1 reads SNHLY; CDR2 reads FYNNEI. The CDR3 is CASRTGAHEQYF. The DNA for the CDR3 is TGTGCCAGCAGGACAGGGGCCCACGAGCAGTACTTC.

The chain recombines TRBV24-1 with TRBJ1-4; unclear D gene. The germline V gene encodes CDR1 KGHDR and CDR2 SFDVKD. Trimming took off 3 bases at V and 4 bases at J, with 11 bases between the two ends. The CDR3 has 15 amino acids. Written as DNA, the CDR3 is TGTGCCACCAGTGATGCAGGTGGTAATAATGAAAAACTGTTTTTT. Protein product: CATSDAGGNNEKLFF.

The rearrangement uses TRBV10-3 and TRBJ2-3, with 10 bases identical to TRBD2. V lost 6 bases to trimming and J lost 2 bases; unmatched junction nucleotides: 11. Per germline, CDR1 ENHRY and CDR2 SYGVKD. This CDR3 contains 17 residues. The CDR3 protein is CAIRGGASGGHTDTQYF. CDR3 coding DNA: TGTGCCATCAGAGGAGGGGCTAGCGGGGGTCACACAGATACGCAGTATTTT.

The rearrangement uses TRBV9 and TRBJ2-2; a possible D gene is TRBD2 (5 bases). Germline lookup yields CDR1 SGDLS and CDR2 YYNGEE. Trimming removed 4 bases from V and 6 bases from J, with 13 bases in between. This CDR3 has 14 amino acids. CDR3 sequence (DNA): TGTGCCAGCAGCAACGGGGTCGTGGCCGGGGAGCTGTTTTTT. It specifies CASSNGVVAGELFF.